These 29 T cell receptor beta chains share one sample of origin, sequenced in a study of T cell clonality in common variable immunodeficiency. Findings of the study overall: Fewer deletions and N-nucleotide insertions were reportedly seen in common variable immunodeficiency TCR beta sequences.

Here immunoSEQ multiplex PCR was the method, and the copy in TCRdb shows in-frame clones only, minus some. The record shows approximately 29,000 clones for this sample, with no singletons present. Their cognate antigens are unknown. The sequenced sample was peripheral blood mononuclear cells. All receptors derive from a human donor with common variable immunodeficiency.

The covered CDR3 bases are TGTGCCAGCAGCTTAGGGACTAGCCCTGAGGCTGAG. Protein: CASSLGTSPEAE. The full CDR3 protein is CASSLGTSPEAEQFF. The chain is built from TRBV7-8 and TRBJ2-1, with 8 bases aligning to TRBD2. The missing CDR3 end, 3 residues past where the read stops, is filled in from the germline J gene. V was pared by 1 base and J by 9 bases, with 8 bases of the junction left unmatched. The germline gives CDR1 SGHVS, CDR2 FQNEAQ. The CDR3 contains 15 residues.

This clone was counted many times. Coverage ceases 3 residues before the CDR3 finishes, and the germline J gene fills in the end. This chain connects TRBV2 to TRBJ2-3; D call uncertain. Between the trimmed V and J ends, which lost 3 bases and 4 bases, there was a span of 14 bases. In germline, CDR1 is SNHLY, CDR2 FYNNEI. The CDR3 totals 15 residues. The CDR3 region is CASSETRLSPDTQYF. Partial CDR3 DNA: TGTGCCAGCAGTGAGACGCGACTTAGTCCAGATACG. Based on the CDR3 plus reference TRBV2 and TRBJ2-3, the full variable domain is EPEVTQTPSHQVTQMGQEVILRCVPISNHLYFYWYRQILGQKVEFLVSFYNNEISEKSEIFDDQFSVERPDGSNFTLKIRSTKLEDSAMYFCASSETRLSPDTQYFGPGTRLTVL.

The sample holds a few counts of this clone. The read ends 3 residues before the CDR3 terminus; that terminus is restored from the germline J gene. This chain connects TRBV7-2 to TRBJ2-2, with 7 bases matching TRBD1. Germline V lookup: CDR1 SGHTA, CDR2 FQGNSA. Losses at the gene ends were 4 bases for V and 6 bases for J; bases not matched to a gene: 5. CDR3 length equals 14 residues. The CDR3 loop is CASSWATGAGELFF. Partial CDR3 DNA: TGTGCCAGCAGCTGGGCCACAGGGGCCGGGGAG.

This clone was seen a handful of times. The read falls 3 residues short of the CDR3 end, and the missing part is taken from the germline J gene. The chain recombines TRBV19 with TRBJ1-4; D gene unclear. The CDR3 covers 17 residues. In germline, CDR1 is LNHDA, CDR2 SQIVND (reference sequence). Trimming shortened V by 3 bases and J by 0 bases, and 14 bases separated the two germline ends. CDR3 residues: CASSIRYVGSTNEKLFF. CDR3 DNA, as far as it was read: TGTGCCAGTAGTATTCGGTACGTCGGGTCAACTAATGAAAAA.

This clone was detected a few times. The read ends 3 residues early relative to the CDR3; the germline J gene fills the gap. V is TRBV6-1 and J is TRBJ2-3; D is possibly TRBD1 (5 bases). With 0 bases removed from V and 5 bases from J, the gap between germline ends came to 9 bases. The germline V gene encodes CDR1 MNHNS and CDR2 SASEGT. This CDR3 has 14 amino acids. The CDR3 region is CASSEADSQDTQYF. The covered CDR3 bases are TGTGCCAGCAGTGAAGCAGACAGCCAAGATACG.

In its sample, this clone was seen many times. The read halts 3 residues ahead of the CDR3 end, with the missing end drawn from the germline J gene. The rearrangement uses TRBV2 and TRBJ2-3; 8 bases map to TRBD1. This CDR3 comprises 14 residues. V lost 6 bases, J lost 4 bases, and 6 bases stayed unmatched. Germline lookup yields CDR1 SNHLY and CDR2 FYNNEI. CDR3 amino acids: CASRLQGEADTQYF. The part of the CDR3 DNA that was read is TGTGCCAGCAGGTTACAGGGGGAGGCAGATACG.

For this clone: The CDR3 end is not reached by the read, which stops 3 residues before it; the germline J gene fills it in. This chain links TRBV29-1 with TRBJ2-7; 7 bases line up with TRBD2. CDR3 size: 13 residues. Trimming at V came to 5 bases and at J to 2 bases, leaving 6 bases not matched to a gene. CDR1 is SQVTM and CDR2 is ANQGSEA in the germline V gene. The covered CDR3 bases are TGCAGCGTTTATGGACTAGACCCCTACGAG. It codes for CSVYGLDPYE. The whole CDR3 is CSVYGLDPYEQYF.

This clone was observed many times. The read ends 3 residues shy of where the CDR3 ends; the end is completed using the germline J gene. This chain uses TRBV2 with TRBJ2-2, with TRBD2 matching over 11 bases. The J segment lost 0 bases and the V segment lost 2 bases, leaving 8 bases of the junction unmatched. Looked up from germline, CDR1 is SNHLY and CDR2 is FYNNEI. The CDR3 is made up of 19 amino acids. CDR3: CASSERLAGGRTNTGELFF. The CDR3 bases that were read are TGTGCCAGCAGTGAAAGGCTAGCGGGGGGCCGGACGAACACCGGGGAG.

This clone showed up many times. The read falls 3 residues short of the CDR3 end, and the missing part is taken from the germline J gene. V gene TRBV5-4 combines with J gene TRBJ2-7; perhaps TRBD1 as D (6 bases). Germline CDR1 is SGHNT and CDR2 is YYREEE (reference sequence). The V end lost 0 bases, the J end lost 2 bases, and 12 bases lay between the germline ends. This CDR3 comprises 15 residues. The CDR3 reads CASSLGGQRAYEQYF. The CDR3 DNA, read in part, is TGTGCCAGCAGCTTGGGAGGACAGAGGGCCTACGAG. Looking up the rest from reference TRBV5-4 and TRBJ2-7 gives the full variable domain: ETGVTQSPTHLIKTRGQQVTLRCSSQSGHNTVSWYQQALGQGPQFIFQYYREEENGRGNFPPRFSGLQFPNYSSELNVNALELDDSALYLCASSLGGQRAYEQYFGPGTRLTVT.

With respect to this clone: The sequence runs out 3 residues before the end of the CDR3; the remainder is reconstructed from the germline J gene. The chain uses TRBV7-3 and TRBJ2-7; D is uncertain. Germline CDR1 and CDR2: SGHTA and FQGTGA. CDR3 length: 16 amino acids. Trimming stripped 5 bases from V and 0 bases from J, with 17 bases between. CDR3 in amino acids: CASSTKPRIVSYEQYF. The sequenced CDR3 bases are TGTGCCAGCAGCACCAAACCCAGGATCGTCTCCTACGAG.

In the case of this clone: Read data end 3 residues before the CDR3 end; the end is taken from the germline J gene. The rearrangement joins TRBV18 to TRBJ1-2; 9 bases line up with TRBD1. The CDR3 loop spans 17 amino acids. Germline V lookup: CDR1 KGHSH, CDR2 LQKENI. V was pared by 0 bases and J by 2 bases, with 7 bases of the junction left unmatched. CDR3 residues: CASSPPSTGGRNYGYTF. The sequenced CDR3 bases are TGTGCCAGCTCACCACCGTCCACAGGGGGCAGGAACTATGGC.

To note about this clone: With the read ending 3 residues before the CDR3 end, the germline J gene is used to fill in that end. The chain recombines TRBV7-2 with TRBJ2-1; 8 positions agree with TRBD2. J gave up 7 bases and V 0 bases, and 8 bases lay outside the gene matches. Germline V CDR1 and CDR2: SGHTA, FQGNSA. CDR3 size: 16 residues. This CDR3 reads CASSLAGGGKLNEQFF. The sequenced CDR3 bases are TGTGCCAGCAGCTTAGCGGGCGGGGGGAAACTAAATGAG.

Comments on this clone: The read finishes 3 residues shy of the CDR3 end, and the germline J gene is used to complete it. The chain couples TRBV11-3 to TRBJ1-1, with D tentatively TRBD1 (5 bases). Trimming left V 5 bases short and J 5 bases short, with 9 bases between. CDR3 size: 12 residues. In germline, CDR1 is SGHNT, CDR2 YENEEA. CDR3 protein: CASSGGGTEAFF. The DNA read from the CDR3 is TGTGCCAGCAGCGGGGGGGGTACTGAA.

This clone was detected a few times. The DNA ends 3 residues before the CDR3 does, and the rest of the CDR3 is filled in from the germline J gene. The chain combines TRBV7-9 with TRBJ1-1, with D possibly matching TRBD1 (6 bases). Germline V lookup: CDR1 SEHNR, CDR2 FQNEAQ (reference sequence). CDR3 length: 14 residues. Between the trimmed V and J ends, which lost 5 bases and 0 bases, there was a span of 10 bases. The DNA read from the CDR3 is TGTGCCAGCAGCCCGGGACAATTGAACACTGAA. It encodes CASSPGQLNTE. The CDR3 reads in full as CASSPGQLNTEAFF.

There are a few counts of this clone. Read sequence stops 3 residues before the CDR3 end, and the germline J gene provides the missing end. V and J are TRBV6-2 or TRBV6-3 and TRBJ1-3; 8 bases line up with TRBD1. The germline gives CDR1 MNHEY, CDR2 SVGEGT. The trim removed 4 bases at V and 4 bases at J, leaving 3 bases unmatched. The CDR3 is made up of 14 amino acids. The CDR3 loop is CASSSRTGGNTIYF. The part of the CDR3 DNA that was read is TGTGCCAGCAGTTCCAGGACAGGGGGAAACACC.

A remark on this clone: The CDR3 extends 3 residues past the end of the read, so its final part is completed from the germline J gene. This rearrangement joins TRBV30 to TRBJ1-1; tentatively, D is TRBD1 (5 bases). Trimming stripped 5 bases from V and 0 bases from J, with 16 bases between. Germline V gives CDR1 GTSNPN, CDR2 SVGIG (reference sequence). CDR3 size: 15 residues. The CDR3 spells CAWGAEGVLNTEAFF. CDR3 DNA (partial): TGTGCCTGGGGAGCCGAAGGGGTTTTGAACACTGAA.

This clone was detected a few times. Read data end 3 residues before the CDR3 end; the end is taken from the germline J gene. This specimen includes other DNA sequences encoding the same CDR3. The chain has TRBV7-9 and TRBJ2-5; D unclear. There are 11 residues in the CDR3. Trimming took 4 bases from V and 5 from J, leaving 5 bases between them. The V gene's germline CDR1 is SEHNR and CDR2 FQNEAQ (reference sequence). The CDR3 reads CASSSQETQYF. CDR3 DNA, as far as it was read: TGTGCCAGCAGCTCGCAGGAGACC.

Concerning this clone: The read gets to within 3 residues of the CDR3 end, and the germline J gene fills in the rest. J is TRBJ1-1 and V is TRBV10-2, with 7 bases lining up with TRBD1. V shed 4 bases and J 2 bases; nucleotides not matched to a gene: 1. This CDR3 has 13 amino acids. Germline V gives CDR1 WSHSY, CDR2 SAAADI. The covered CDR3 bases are TGCGCCAGCAGTGGGGACAGTAACACTGAA. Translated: CASSGDSNTE. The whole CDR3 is CASSGDSNTEAFF.

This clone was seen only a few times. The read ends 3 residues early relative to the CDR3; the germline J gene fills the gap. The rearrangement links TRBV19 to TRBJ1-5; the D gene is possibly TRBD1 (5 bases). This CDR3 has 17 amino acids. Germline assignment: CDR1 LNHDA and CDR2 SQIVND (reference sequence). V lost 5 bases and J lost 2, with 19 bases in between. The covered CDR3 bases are TGTGCCAGTAGTTCGGGCGGGGCGGGGTGGCGCAATCAGCCC. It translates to CASSSGGAGWRNQP. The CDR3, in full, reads CASSSGGAGWRNQPQHF. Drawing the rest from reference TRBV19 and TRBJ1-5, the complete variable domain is DGGITQSPKYLFRKEGQNVTLSCEQNLNHDAMYWYRQDPGQGLRLIYYSQIVNDFQKGDIAEGYSVSREKKESFPLTVTSAQKNPTAFYLCASSSGGAGWRNQPQHFGDGTRLSIL.

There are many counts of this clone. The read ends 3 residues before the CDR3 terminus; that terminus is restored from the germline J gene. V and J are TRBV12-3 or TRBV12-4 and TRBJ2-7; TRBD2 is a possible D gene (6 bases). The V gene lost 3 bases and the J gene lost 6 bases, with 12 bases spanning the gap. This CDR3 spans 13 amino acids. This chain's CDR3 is CASSFGSGLEQYF. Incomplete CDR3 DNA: TGTGCCAGCAGTTTCGGGAGCGGGCTCGAG.

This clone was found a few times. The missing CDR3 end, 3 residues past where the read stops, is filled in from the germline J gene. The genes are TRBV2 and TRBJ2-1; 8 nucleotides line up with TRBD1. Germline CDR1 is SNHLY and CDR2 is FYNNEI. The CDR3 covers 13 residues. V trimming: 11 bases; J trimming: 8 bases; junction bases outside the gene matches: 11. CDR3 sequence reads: CAGPHRGTYEQFF. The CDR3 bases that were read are TGTGCCGGCCCGCACAGGGGGACATATGAG.

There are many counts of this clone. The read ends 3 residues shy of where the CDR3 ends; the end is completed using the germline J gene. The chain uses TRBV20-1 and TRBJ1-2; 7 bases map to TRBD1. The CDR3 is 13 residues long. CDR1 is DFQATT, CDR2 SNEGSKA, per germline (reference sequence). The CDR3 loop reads CSARDQETGGYTF. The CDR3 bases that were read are TGCAGTGCTAGAGATCAGGAGACAGGGGGC.

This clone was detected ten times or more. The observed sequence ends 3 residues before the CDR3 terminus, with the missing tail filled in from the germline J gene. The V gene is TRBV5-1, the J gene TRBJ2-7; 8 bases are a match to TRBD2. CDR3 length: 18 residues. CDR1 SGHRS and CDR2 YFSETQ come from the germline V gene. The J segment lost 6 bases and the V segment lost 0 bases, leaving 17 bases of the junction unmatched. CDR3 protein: CASSLAGLGGAQSGEQYF. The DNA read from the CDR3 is TGCGCCAGCAGCTTGGCGGGCCTCGGGGGGGCGCAATCGGGCGAG.

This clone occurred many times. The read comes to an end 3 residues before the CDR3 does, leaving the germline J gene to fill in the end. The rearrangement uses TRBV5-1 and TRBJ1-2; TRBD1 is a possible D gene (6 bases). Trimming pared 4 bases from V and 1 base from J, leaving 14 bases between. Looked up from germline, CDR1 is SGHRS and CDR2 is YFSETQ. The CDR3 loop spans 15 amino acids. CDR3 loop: CASSPDSSFNYGYTF. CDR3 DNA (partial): TGCGCCAGCAGCCCGGACAGTTCCTTTAACTATGGC.

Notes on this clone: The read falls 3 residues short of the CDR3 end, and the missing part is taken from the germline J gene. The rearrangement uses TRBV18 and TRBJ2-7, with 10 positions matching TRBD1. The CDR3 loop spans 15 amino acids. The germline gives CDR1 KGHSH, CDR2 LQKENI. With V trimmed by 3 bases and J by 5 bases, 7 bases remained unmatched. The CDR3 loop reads CASSPNQGQGNEQYF. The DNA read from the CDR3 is TGTGCCAGCTCACCTAACCAGGGACAGGGGAACGAG.

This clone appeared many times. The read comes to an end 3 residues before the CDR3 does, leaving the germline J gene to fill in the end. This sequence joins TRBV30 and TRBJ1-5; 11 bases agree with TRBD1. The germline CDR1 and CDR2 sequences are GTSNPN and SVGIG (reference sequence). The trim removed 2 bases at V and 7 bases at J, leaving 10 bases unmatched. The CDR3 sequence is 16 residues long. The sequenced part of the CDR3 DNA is TGTGCCTGGAGTCCTCCAGGACAGGGGGCCAAGCAGCCC. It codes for CAWSPPGQGAKQP. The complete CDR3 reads CAWSPPGQGAKQPQHF.

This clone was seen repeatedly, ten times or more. Here the CDR3 reads CASSHGQVLIYEQYF. The sequenced part of the CDR3 DNA is TGTGCCAGCAGCCACGGACAGGTCCTTATCTACGAG. The chain is built from TRBV14 and TRBJ2-7, with 7 bases identical to TRBD1. The missing CDR3 end, 3 residues past where the read stops, is filled in from the germline J gene. The V gene end was trimmed by 3 bases and the J gene end by 3 bases; junction bases not matched to a gene: 8. The CDR3 has 15 amino acids. The germline V gene encodes CDR1 SGHDN and CDR2 FVKESK. Full variable domain (remainder filled in from reference TRBV14 and TRBJ2-7): EAGVTQFPSHSVIEKGQTVTLRCDPISGHDNLYWYRRVMGKEIKFLLHFVKESKQDESGMPNNRFLAERTGGTYSTLKVQPAELEDSGVYFCASSHGQVLIYEQYFGPGTRLTVT.

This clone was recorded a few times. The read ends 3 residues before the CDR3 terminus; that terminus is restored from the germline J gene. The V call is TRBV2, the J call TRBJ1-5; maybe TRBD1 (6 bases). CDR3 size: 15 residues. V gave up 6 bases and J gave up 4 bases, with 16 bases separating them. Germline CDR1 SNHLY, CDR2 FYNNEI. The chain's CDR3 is CASRTRDTLNQPQHF. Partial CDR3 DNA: TGTGCCAGCAGAACCCGGGACACCCTAAATCAGCCC.

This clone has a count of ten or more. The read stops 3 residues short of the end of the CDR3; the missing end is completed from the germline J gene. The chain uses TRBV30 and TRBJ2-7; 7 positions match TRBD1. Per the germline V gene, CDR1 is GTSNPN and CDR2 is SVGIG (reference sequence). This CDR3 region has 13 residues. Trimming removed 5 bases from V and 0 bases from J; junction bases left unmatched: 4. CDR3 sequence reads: CAWAQGNSYEQYF. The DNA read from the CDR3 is TGTGCCTGGGCACAGGGGAACTCCTACGAG.